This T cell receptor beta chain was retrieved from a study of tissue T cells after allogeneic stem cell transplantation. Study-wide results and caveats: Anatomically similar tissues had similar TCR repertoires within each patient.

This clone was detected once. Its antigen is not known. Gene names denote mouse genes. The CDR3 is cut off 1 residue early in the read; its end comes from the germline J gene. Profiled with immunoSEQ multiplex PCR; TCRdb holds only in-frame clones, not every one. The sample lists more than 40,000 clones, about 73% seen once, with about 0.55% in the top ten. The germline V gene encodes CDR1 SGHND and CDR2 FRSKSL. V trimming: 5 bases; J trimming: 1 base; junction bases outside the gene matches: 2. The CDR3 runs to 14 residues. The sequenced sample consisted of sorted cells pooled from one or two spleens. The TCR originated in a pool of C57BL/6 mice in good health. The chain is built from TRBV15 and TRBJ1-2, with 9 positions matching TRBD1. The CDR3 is CASSPTGGNSDYTF. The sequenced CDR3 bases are TGTGCCAGCAGTCCGACAGGGGGAAACTCCGACTACACC.